This T cell receptor (beta chain) was captured in a study of cytomegalovirus exposure and HLA in healthy donors. The PCR was carried out with 60 Vbeta primers and 13 Jbeta primers. Profiled with immunoSEQ multiplex PCR; TCRdb holds only in-frame clones, not every one. Of roughly 120,000 clones in the sample, approximately 80% were seen once. Overall study results and limits: Per published reports, the classifier diagnosed cytomegalovirus status with high specificity and sensitivity.

V gave up 4 bases and J gave up 6 bases, with 14 bases separating them. Germline values: CDR1 SQVTM, CDR2 ANQGSEA. The CDR3 loop spans 13 amino acids. Of note for this clone: As yet, its antigen is unknown.

V usage is TRBV29-1 and J usage is TRBJ2-3; D uncertain. The sample was PBMCs. The sequence came from a man aged 18 to 30 in good health and CMV-seronegative. The CDR3 region has the DNA TGCAGCGTTGGAACTTCGCATGAGGATACGCAGTATTTT. Protein product: CSVGTSHEDTQYF.